This is a list of T cell receptor beta chains from one sample in a study of cytomegalovirus exposure and HLA in healthy donors. TCRdb's table, derived via immunoSEQ multiplex PCR, lists solely in-frame clones and lacks some. The sample lists approximately 120,000 clones, about three quarters occurring once. The sample was PBMCs. These receptors were taken from a young man in good health and CMV-seronegative. Each CDR3 is given with its conserved first and last residue. A D gene is named only where the DNA matches it firmly.

j_gene: TRBJ2-5; v_gene: TRBV7-2; d_gene: TRBD1; CDR3aa: CASSRGQEETQYF
j_gene: TRBJ1-4; v_gene: TRBV15; d_gene: -; CDR3aa: CATSKLGVPTNEKLFF
j_gene: TRBJ2-7; v_gene: TRBV7-2; d_gene: TRBD1; CDR3aa: CASSLTGGFYEQYF
j_gene: TRBJ2-5; v_gene: TRBV28; d_gene: -; CDR3aa: CASSSGQLETQYF
j_gene: TRBJ1-6; v_gene: TRBV5-1; d_gene: TRBD1; CDR3aa: CASSPGGTSPLHF
j_gene: TRBJ1-2; v_gene: TRBV6-5; d_gene: -; CDR3aa: CASSSSLGTFYTF
j_gene: TRBJ2-5; v_gene: TRBV15; d_gene: TRBD2; CDR3aa: CATSRDYTSVSQETQYF
j_gene: TRBJ2-7; v_gene: TRBV28; d_gene: TRBD2; CDR3aa: CASSPRTSRLSYEQYF
j_gene: TRBJ2-5; v_gene: TRBV29-1; d_gene: TRBD2; CDR3aa: CSVTERTGGTQYF
j_gene: TRBJ2-7; v_gene: TRBV6-1; d_gene: TRBD2; CDR3aa: CASSEEAGASYEQYF
j_gene: TRBJ1-2; v_gene: TRBV5-1; d_gene: -; CDR3aa: CASSRGDINYGYTF
j_gene: TRBJ2-7; v_gene: TRBV15; d_gene: TRBD2; CDR3aa: CATSRVSGSLAEQYF
j_gene: TRBJ2-7; v_gene: TRBV4-3; d_gene: TRBD1; CDR3aa: CASSQSDRGLIKQYF
j_gene: TRBJ1-4; v_gene: TRBV19; d_gene: TRBD1; CDR3aa: CASSIHYRGQNEKLFF
j_gene: TRBJ1-2; v_gene: TRBV30; d_gene: -; CDR3aa: CAWSTPTGLFGYGYTF
j_gene: TRBJ2-5; v_gene: TRBV11-2; d_gene: -; CDR3aa: CASSLREGGGLETQYF
j_gene: TRBJ1-5; v_gene: TRBV7-2; d_gene: TRBD1; CDR3aa: CASSSDRVQPQHF
j_gene: TRBJ2-3; v_gene: TRBV5-1; d_gene: TRBD2; CDR3aa: CASSGYQRGSTDTQYF
j_gene: TRBJ1-2; v_gene: TRBV5-4; d_gene: TRBD1; CDR3aa: CASSLGTGNYGYTF
j_gene: TRBJ1-2; v_gene: TRBV28; d_gene: -; CDR3aa: CASSLSSFYGYTF
j_gene: TRBJ2-7; v_gene: TRBV6-6; d_gene: TRBD2; CDR3aa: CASSWTSGIPYEQYF
j_gene: TRBJ2-1; v_gene: TRBV5-8; d_gene: TRBD2; CDR3aa: CASSLGLDPYNEQFF
j_gene: TRBJ2-7; v_gene: TRBV11-2; d_gene: TRBD2; CDR3aa: CASSLTSGGTPYEQYF
j_gene: TRBJ1-1; v_gene: TRBV7-2; d_gene: TRBD1; CDR3aa: CASSLQGAEAFF
j_gene: TRBJ2-1; v_gene: TRBV6-5; d_gene: -; CDR3aa: CASSGDFDNEQFF
j_gene: TRBJ1-2; v_gene: TRBV5-1; d_gene: -; CDR3aa: CASSPAGEASYGYTF
j_gene: TRBJ2-1; v_gene: TRBV21-1; d_gene: -; CDR3aa: CASTLLSGRARCEQFF
j_gene: TRBJ2-2; v_gene: TRBV28; d_gene: TRBD1; CDR3aa: CASLGQLNTGELFF
j_gene: TRBJ1-2; v_gene: TRBV6-5; d_gene: -; CDR3aa: CASSYGRVVYGYTF
j_gene: TRBJ2-7; v_gene: TRBV2; d_gene: TRBD1; CDR3aa: CASSRDRDAAQYF
j_gene: TRBJ1-2; v_gene: TRBV10-3; d_gene: -; CDR3aa: CAISEFSRVGGDYGYTF
j_gene: TRBJ2-3; v_gene: TRBV5-4; d_gene: TRBD2; CDR3aa: CASSPYSGGGTDTQYF
j_gene: TRBJ1-5; v_gene: TRBV7-8; d_gene: TRBD1; CDR3aa: CASSAWDSDSNQPQHF
j_gene: TRBJ2-5; v_gene: TRBV5-1; d_gene: TRBD2; CDR3aa: CASSVGLAGVETQYF
j_gene: TRBJ1-2; v_gene: TRBV30; d_gene: TRBD1; CDR3aa: CAWRPLGQAHAYGYTF
j_gene: TRBJ1-2; v_gene: TRBV29-1; d_gene: -; CDR3aa: CSVANLGSTGGYTF
j_gene: TRBJ2-1; v_gene: TRBV27; d_gene: -; CDR3aa: CASSFGTPLIREQFF
j_gene: TRBJ2-7; v_gene: TRBV6-1; d_gene: TRBD1; CDR3aa: CASSARDRVNHEQYF
j_gene: TRBJ2-7; v_gene: TRBV28; d_gene: -; CDR3aa: CASSLQTGFYYEQYF
j_gene: TRBJ1-3; v_gene: TRBV6-5; d_gene: -; CDR3aa: CASSRRQVLDTIYF
j_gene: TRBJ2-1; v_gene: TRBV4-1; d_gene: -; CDR3aa: CASSRRQDNEQFF
j_gene: TRBJ1-1; v_gene: TRBV28; d_gene: -; CDR3aa: CASSEQQELNTEAFF
j_gene: TRBJ1-3; v_gene: TRBV30; d_gene: -; CDR3aa: CAWSLGSGNTIYF
j_gene: TRBJ1-2; v_gene: TRBV5-6; d_gene: TRBD1; CDR3aa: CASSGDRYGYTF
j_gene: TRBJ2-7; v_gene: TRBV10-3; d_gene: -; CDR3aa: CAIHDSYSYEQYF
j_gene: TRBJ1-2; v_gene: TRBV27; d_gene: -; CDR3aa: CASSSGVAGGYTF
j_gene: TRBJ1-1; v_gene: TRBV6-1; d_gene: -; CDR3aa: CASSPREHTEAFF
j_gene: TRBJ2-4; v_gene: TRBV11-2; d_gene: TRBD1; CDR3aa: CASSLAGQAENIQYF
j_gene: TRBJ1-5; v_gene: TRBV6-6; d_gene: -; CDR3aa: CASSYGGTGNQPQHF
j_gene: TRBJ2-1; v_gene: TRBV19; d_gene: -; CDR3aa: CASSWGRTVEQFF
j_gene: TRBJ1-4; v_gene: TRBV5-4; d_gene: -; CDR3aa: CASSLGVANEKLFF
j_gene: TRBJ2-1; v_gene: TRBV23-1; d_gene: -; CDR3aa: CASRPDFNEQFF